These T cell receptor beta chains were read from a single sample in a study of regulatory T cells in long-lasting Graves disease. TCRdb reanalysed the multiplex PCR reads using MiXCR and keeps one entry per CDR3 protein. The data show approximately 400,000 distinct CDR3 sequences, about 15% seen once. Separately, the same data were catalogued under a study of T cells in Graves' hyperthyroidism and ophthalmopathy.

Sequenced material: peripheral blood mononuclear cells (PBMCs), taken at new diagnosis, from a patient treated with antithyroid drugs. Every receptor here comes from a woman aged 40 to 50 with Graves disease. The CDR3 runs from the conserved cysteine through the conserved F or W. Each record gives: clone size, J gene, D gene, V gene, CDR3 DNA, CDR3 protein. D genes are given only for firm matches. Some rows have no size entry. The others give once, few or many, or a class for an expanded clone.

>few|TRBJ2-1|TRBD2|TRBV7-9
TGTGCCAGCAGACATGAATGGGGACTAGCGGGAGGCAGCAATGAGCAGTTCTTC
CASRHEWGLAGGSNEQFF
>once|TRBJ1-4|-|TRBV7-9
TGTGCCAGCAGCCCACCGGGGCTAGCTAATGAAAAACTGTTTTTT
CASSPPGLANEKLFF
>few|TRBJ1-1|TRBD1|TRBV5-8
TGTGCCAGCAGCTGGACAGGGGGAGCTGAAGCTTTCTTT
CASSWTGGAEAFF
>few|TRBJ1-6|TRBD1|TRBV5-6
TGTGCCAGCAGCGAAACCGGGACAGAAAATTCACCCCTCCACTTT
CASSETGTENSPLHF
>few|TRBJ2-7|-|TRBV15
TGTGCCACCAGCAGTCCCGGGACGGCTACCTACGAGCAGTACTTC
CATSSPGTATYEQYF
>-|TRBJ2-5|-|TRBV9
TGTGCCAGCAGCGTAGTGGGGGCCCGGGAGACCCAGTACTTC
CASSVVGARETQYF
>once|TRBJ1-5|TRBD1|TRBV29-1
TGCAGCGTTGAACCCCGGACAGGGGGTTTACCCCAGCATTTT
CSVEPRTGGLPQHF
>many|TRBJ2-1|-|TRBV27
TGTGCCAGCAGTTTTCCCGGTTTGGCAACTAATGAGCAGTTCTTC
CASSFPGLATNEQFF
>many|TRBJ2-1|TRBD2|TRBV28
TGTGCCAGCAGACAACTAGCGGGAATTGGCGAGCAGTTCTTC
CASRQLAGIGEQFF
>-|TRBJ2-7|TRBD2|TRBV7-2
TGTGCCAGCAGCTCTAGCGGGAGGGTCGAGCAGTACTTC
CASSSSGRVEQYF
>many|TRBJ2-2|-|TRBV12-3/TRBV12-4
TGTGCCACCCTAGGGAACACCGGGGAGCTGTTTTTT
CATLGNTGELFF
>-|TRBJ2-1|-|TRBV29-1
TGCAGCGTCCAAACCCAACAGAATCTTGAGCAGTTCTTC
CSVQTQQNLEQFF
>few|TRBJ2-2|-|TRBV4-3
TGCGCCAGCAGCCAAGCTTCAGGGGTGGAGCTGTTTTTT
CASSQASGVELFF
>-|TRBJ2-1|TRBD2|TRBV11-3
TGTGCCAGCAGCTTCGTTGCGGGACTAACCTACAATGAGCAGTTCTTC
CASSFVAGLTYNEQFF
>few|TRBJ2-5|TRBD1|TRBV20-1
TGCAGTGCTACCCCGATCCCCGGGACAGGGTTCCAAGAGACCCAGTACTTC
CSATPIPGTGFQETQYF
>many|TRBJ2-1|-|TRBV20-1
TGCAGTGCTAGAGTTCCCCCCGACTACAATGAGCAGTTCTTC
CSARVPPDYNEQFF
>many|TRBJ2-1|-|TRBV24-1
TGTGCCACCAGTGATAGGGGGGAGCAGTTCTTC
CATSDRGEQFF
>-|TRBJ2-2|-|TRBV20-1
TGCAGTGCTAGAGATCCAAGCGGACCGAACACCGGGGAGCTGTTTTTT
CSARDPSGPNTGELFF